The 23 T cell receptor beta chains below were found in one sample sequenced in a study of blood T cell repertoires in COVID-19. Some clones are missing from TCRdb's copy, which holds only in-frame ones; the method was immunoSEQ multiplex PCR. The profile covers around 210,000 clones, with approximately 87% appearing a single time and 0.75% to 0.95% taken by the ten largest. Sequencing used peripheral blood. Every receptor here comes from an older woman with acute or convalescent COVID-19.

V is TRBV24-1 and J is TRBJ2-3; 7 bases align to TRBD2. V trimming: 4 bases; J trimming: 1 base; junction bases outside the gene matches: 13. Germline V gene sequence: CDR1 KGHDR, CDR2 SFDVKD. CDR3 size: 18 residues. The CDR3 loop reads CATSDATQAGRGTDTQYF. CDR3 DNA: TGTGCCACCAGTGACGCCACGCAAGCGGGGCGAGGCACAGATACGCAGTATTTT.

The chain recombines TRBV5-6 with TRBJ2-7, with 8 bases that match TRBD1. Germline CDR1 is SGHDT and CDR2 is YYEEEE. The CDR3 spans 15 residues. J lost 3 bases, V lost 4 bases, and 9 bases had no gene match. CDR3: CASSPRSTGGYEQYF. The CDR3 DNA follows: TGTGCCAGCAGCCCGAGGTCCACAGGGGGCTACGAGCAGTACTTC.

This clone has just a few counts. This CDR3 is CASRGNQGTETQYF. The CDR3 coding sequence is TGCGCCAGCAGGGGTAACCAGGGAACGGAGACCCAGTACTTC. The V gene is TRBV5-1, the J gene TRBJ2-5; possibly TRBD1 for D (5 bases). CDR1 SGHRS and CDR2 YFSETQ come from the germline V gene. The CDR3 totals 14 residues. The germline V and J ends were trimmed by 5 bases and 5 bases, with 16 bases remaining between them. Based on the CDR3 plus reference TRBV5-1 and TRBJ2-5, the full variable domain is KAGVTQTPRYLIKTRGQQVTLSCSPISGHRSVSWYQQTPGQGLQFLFEYFSETQRNKGNFPGRFSGRQFSNSRSEMNVSTLELGDSALYLCASRGNQGTETQYFGPGTRLLVL.

This clone showed up just once. The V and J genes are TRBV5-1 and TRBJ2-5; 7 bases line up with TRBD1. With V trimmed by 3 bases and J by 4 bases, 9 bases remained unmatched. The CDR3 loop spans 15 amino acids. Germline CDR1 reads SGHRS; CDR2 reads YFSETQ. The CDR3 is CASSSRGSVIETQYF. As DNA, the CDR3 is TGCGCCAGCAGCTCCAGGGGGTCAGTGATAGAGACCCAGTACTTC. The variable domain in full, with the rest retrieved from reference TRBV5-1 and TRBJ2-5, is KAGVTQTPRYLIKTRGQQVTLSCSPISGHRSVSWYQQTPGQGLQFLFEYFSETQRNKGNFPGRFSGRQFSNSRSEMNVSTLELGDSALYLCASSSRGSVIETQYFGPGTRLLVL.

This rearrangement joins TRBV6-4 to TRBJ2-3; no firm D call. Trimming cost V 3 bases and J 6 bases, with 10 bases left between them. The CDR3 has 13 residues. Looked up from germline, CDR1 is MRHNA and CDR2 is SNTAGT. The CDR3 DNA is TGTGCCAGCAGTGAAAGCCTATGGGATACGCAGTATTTT. Its translation: CASSESLWDTQYF.

This sequence joins TRBV2 and TRBJ1-4; the D gene is possibly TRBD1 (5 bases). The CDR3 is made up of 13 amino acids. Germline V gene sequence: CDR1 SNHLY, CDR2 FYNNEI. V lost 6 bases and J lost 5, with 10 bases in between. This CDR3 reads CASSGQGNEKLFF. CDR3 nucleotide sequence: TGTGCCAGCAGCGGGCAGGGAAATGAAAAACTGTTTTTT.

The chain is built from TRBV19 and TRBJ1-5; the D gene is possibly TRBD1 (6 bases). The length of the CDR3 is 14 residues. Germline CDR1 and CDR2: LNHDA and SQIVND (reference sequence). The CDR3 region has the DNA TGTGCTTCCAGTAGCGCAGGGGCGGTTCAGCCCCAGCATTTT. Amino acid sequence: CASSSAGAVQPQHF.

The CDR3 nucleotides read TGTGCCACCAGCAGAGTGACCCGAACAGGGTACCAAGAGACCCAGTACTTC. Amino acids: CATSRVTRTGYQETQYF. This sequence joins TRBV15 and TRBJ2-5; a possible D gene is TRBD1 (6 bases). Germline loops: CDR1 LNHNV, CDR2 YYDKDF (reference sequence). The CDR3 runs to 17 residues. V was cut by 1 base and J by 0 bases, with 15 bases left in between.

The chain recombines TRBV18 with TRBJ2-1, with D uncertain. The CDR3 contains 16 residues. Deletions cut 2 bases from V and 2 bases from J, with 13 bases between. Germline lookup yields CDR1 KGHSH and CDR2 LQKENI. CDR3 amino acids: CASSPRQALPYNEQFF. DNA of the CDR3: TGTGCCAGCTCACCAAGGCAGGCCCTACCCTACAATGAGCAGTTCTTC.

The chain carries TRBV6-5 and TRBJ1-5; TRBD1 matches at 8 bases. V lost 8 bases, J lost 7 bases, and 7 bases stayed unmatched. There are 13 residues in the CDR3. Per the germline V gene, CDR1 is MNHEY and CDR2 is SVGAGI. The CDR3, as DNA: TGTGCCAGCGCGGACAGGGCAAGGCAGCCCCAGCATTTT. Amino acids: CASADRARQPQHF.

This clone was picked up many times. The chain combines TRBV5-8 with TRBJ2-5, with D possibly TRBD2 on 5 matching bases. V lost 0 bases to trimming and J lost 2 bases, with 5 bases between them. Germline V CDR1 and CDR2: SGHTS, YDEGEE. The CDR3 spans 13 residues. The CDR3 reads CASSLERQETQYF. The DNA of the CDR3 is TGTGCCAGCAGCTTGGAGCGGCAAGAGACCCAGTACTTC.

The rearrangement uses TRBV5-1 and TRBJ2-1; 14 bases map to TRBD2. The CDR3 sequence is 16 residues long. With 4 bases clipped from V and 9 bases from J, the junction kept 9 bases outside the gene matches. Germline CDR1 and CDR2: SGHRS and YFSETQ. DNA for the CDR3: TGCGCCAGCAGCGCGGGACTAGCGGGGGTGCTGGTTGAGCAGTTCTTC. This encodes CASSAGLAGVLVEQFF.

The chain links TRBV6-2 or TRBV6-3 to TRBJ2-1, with 7 bases lining up with TRBD2. This CDR3 is built from 17 residues. The V gene's germline CDR1 is MNHEY and CDR2 SVGEGT. V was clipped by 3 bases and J by 0 bases; unmatched bases: 8. The CDR3 DNA sequence: TGTGCCAGCAGTTATGGTAGTAGCGGGTACTCCTACAATGAGCAGTTCTTC. Translation gives CASSYGSSGYSYNEQFF.

The chain has TRBV23-1 and TRBJ2-2; no reliable D call. Being an ORF, TRBV23-1 has a function that is uncertain. The CDR3 sequence is 16 residues long. Trimming cost V 7 bases and J 3 bases, with 18 bases left between them. The CDR3 loop is CASKPPSASDTGELFF. CDR3 DNA sequence: TGCGCCAGCAAGCCCCCCTCCGCTTCGGACACCGGGGAGCTGTTTTTT.

This sequence joins TRBV6-2 or TRBV6-3 and TRBJ1-2, with 8 bases aligning to TRBD1. The J segment lost 4 bases and the V segment lost 2 bases, leaving 6 bases of the junction unmatched. This CDR3 is built from 15 residues. Germline-derived CDR1 and CDR2 are MNHEY and SVGEGT. CDR3 sequence (DNA): TGTGCCAGCAGTTACAGAGGGACAGGACTCTATGGCTACACCTTC. It codes for CASSYRGTGLYGYTF.

The gene calls are TRBV29-1 and TRBJ2-5; D is uncertain. V gave up 3 bases and J gave up 0 bases, with 14 bases separating them. Germline V gene sequence: CDR1 SQVTM, CDR2 ANQGSEA. The CDR3 is made up of 15 amino acids. CDR3 DNA: TGCAGCGTTGAGCCCCTCGTGGCAGACCAAGAGACCCAGTACTTC. It is translated as CSVEPLVADQETQYF.

V and J are TRBV28 and TRBJ2-2, with 9 bases fitting TRBD1. Germline loops: CDR1 MDHEN, CDR2 SYDVKM. The ends lost 5 bases at V and 6 bases at J; junction bases unmatched: 10. This CDR3 comprises 16 residues. CDR3 sequence (DNA): TGTGCCAGCAGTACACTCGGTCGACAGGGGGCCGGGGAGCTGTTTTTT. Residues: CASSTLGRQGAGELFF.

This clone was counted a few times. The chain recombines TRBV5-1 with TRBJ2-7; a possible D gene is TRBD2 (6 bases). This CDR3 has 13 amino acids. Trimming left V 1 base short and J 2 bases short, with 7 bases between. Germline CDR1 SGHRS, CDR2 YFSETQ. In DNA, the CDR3 is TGCGCCAGCAGCTTGTCGGGGGCCTACGAGCAGTACTTC. This encodes CASSLSGAYEQYF.

As regards this clone: One junction end does not reproduce the germline sequence, and a read error may be involved. V usage is TRBV5-4 and J usage is TRBJ2-3; 11 positions agree with TRBD2. The CDR3 extends over 16 amino acids. In germline, CDR1 is SGHNT, CDR2 YYREEE (reference sequence). CDR3 loop: CASSLATSGGTYTQYF. The CDR3 coding sequence is TGTGCCAGCAGCTTGGCTACTAGCGGGGGCACATATACGCAGTATTTT.

As DNA, the CDR3 is TGTGCCAGCAGTCCCCGGGACAGGGCCTATGGCTACACCTTC. Residues: CASSPRDRAYGYTF. The rearrangement links TRBV27 to TRBJ1-2; 9 bases fit TRBD1. V dropped 5 bases and J dropped 4; count of bases not matched to a gene: 5. Germline CDR1 MNHEY, CDR2 SMNVEV (reference sequence). This CDR3 region has 14 residues.

This chain connects TRBV7-8 to TRBJ1-1, with 10 bases that match TRBD1. The junction had 13 bases not matched to a gene; V was cut back by 5 bases and J by 1 base. Germline CDR1 is SGHVS and CDR2 is FQNEAQ. The length of the CDR3 is 18 residues. This CDR3 reads CASSPWGGTGEQNTEAFF. The CDR3 region has the DNA TGTGCCAGCAGCCCATGGGGGGGGACAGGGGAACAGAACACTGAAGCTTTCTTT.

The CDR3 spells CASSPPNAYEQYF. Here the CDR3 DNA reads TGTGCCAGCTCACCACCTAATGCCTACGAGCAGTACTTC. The chain uses TRBV18 and TRBJ2-7; D unresolved. The V gene's germline CDR1 is KGHSH and CDR2 LQKENI. V lost 0 bases to trimming and J lost 2 bases, with 5 bases between them. CDR3 length: 13 residues.

The chain couples TRBV4-3 to TRBJ2-3; TRBD2 agrees at 9 bases. CDR3 size: 16 residues. The germline V gene encodes CDR1 LGHNA and CDR2 YSLEER. The junction had 7 bases not matched to a gene; V was cut back by 1 base and J by 5 bases. The CDR3 protein is CASSQGGGRAGDTQYF. The CDR3 DNA reads as TGCGCCAGCAGCCAAGGAGGCGGGAGGGCCGGAGATACGCAGTATTTT.